One T cell receptor beta chain is described in this entry. Its antigen is unidentified. This record comes from a study of beta chain features in type 1 diabetes. The CDR3 length is 12 residues. Per the germline V gene, CDR1 is SEHNR and CDR2 is FQNEAQ (reference sequence). V was clipped by 4 bases and J by 3 bases, with 7 bases between them. Sequenced material consisted of expressed TCRB transcripts (all of the isolated RNA was reverse transcribed). Measured with immunoSEQ multiplex PCR; TCRdb has only the in-frame clones, and not every one. The sample yields around 250,000 clones, roughly 25% seen once. Study-wide findings and caveats: Across all four CD4+ subsets, people with type 1 diabetes showed modestly shorter TCRB CDR3s.

About 120 mL of blood, on average, came from one heparinised draw per donor. Material: naive CD4+ T cells from blood. This TCR derives from a woman aged 25 to 45 with type 1 diabetes. The chain carries TRBV7-9 and TRBJ2-7, with D possibly matching TRBD2 (5 bases). The CDR3 spells CASSSGVYEQYF. CDR3 nucleotides: TGTGCCAGCAGCTCCGGGGTCTACGAGCAGTACTTC.